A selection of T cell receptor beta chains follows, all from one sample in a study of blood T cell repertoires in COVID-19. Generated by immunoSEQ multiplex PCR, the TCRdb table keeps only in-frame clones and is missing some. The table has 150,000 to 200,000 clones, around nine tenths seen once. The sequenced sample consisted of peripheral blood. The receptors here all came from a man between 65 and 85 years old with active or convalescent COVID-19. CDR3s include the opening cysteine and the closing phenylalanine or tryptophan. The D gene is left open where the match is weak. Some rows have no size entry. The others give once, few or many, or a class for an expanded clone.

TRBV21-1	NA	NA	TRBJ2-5	TGTGCCAGCAGCAAAGCTGGGACTAGCGGGGAGCAGACCCAGTACTTC	CASSKAGTSGEQTQYF
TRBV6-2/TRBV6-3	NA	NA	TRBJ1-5	TGTGCCAGCAGTTACACGGGCAATCAGCCCCAGCATTTT	CASSYTGNQPQHF
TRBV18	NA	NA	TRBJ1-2	TGTGCCAGCTCACAGGGGTCTAAGTATGGCTACACCTTC	CASSQGSKYGYTF
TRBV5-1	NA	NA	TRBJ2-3	TGCGCCAGCAGCCCCGCGACAGATACGCAGTATTTT	CASSPATDTQYF
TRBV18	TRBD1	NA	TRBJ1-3	TGTGCCAGCTCACCTATGCAGGGGGCTAGTGGAAACACCATATATTTT	CASSPMQGASGNTIYF
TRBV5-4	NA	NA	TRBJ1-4	TGTGCCAGCAGCTTGGGGGGCACTAATGAAAAACTGTTTTTT	CASSLGGTNEKLFF
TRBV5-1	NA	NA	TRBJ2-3	TGCGCCAGCAGCTTGGGGCAGGTCACAGATACGCAGTATTTT	CASSLGQVTDTQYF
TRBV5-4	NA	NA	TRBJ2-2	TGTGCCAGCAGCTTGGGGGGGGTCGGCGGGGAGCTGTTTTTT	CASSLGGVGGELFF
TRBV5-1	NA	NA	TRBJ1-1	TGCGCCAGCAGCTCGCAACAGGGAACTGAAGCTTTCTTT	CASSSQQGTEAFF
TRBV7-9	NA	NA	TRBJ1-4	TGTGCCAGCAGCAGTGGGGAGAGGTCAACTAATGAAAAACTGTTTTTT	CASSSGERSTNEKLFF
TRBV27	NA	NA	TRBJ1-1	TGTGCCAGCAGAAAAGACAGGTCCACTGAAGCTTTCTTT	CASRKDRSTEAFF
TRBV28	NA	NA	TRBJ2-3	TGTGCCAGCAGTTTACTGGCCAGGGTTGCAGATACGCAGTATTTT	CASSLLARVADTQYF
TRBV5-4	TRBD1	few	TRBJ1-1	TGTGCCAGCAGCTTGGCCCCAGGACAGGCTAACACTGAAGCTTTCTTT	CASSLAPGQANTEAFF
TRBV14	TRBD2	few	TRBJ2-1	TGTGCCAGCAGCCAGCATAGCGGGAGGGATGACAATGAGCAGTTCTTC	CASSQHSGRDDNEQFF
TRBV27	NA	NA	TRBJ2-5	TGTGCCAGCAGCCGCGGACTGACTCGACAAGAGACCCAGTACTTC	CASSRGLTRQETQYF
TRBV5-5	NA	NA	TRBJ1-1	TGTGCCAGCAGCTTAGTCACAGGGCCGTACACTGAAGCTTTCTTT	CASSLVTGPYTEAFF
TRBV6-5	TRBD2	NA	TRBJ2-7	TGTGCCAGCAGTTACTCAACTAGCGGCGCCTCCTACGAGCAGTACTTC	CASSYSTSGASYEQYF
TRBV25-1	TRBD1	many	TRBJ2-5	TGTGCCAGCAGTGAAAGGGGGCATCAAGAGACCCAGTACTTC	CASSERGHQETQYF
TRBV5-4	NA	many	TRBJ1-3	TGTGCCAGCAGCTTGGGCCAGGTCATCTCTGGAAACACCATATATTTT	CASSLGQVISGNTIYF
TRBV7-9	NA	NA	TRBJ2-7	TGTGCCAGCAAAGGCCCTAACAGGGTCCACGAGCAGTACTTC	CASKGPNRVHEQYF
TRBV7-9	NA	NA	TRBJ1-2	TGTGCCAGCAGCTCCGCGTCCGGGTCCTATGGCTACACCTTC	CASSSASGSYGYTF
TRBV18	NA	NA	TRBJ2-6	TGTGCCAGCTCACCACTAGATATACAGTACTCTGGGGCCAACGTCCTGACTTTC	CASSPLDIQYSGANVLTF
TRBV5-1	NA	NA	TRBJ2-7	TGCGCCAGCAGCTTGGAACCACAGGTGCGGTACGAGCAGTACTTC	CASSLEPQVRYEQYF
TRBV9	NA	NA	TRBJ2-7	TGTGCCAGCAGCGTAGGATGGGCTGGCTCCTACGAGCAGTACTTC	CASSVGWAGSYEQYF
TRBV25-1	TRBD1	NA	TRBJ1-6	TGTGCCAGCAGGACGACAGGGAATAATTCACCCCTCCACTTT	CASRTTGNNSPLHF
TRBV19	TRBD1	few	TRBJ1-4	TGTGCCAGTACCTCAACAGGGGTAGTGGGAAAACTGTTTTTT	CASTSTGVVGKLFF
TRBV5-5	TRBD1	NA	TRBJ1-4	TGTGCCAGCAGATATGGGGTCAGGGGGCCTAATGAAAAACTGTTTTTT	CASRYGVRGPNEKLFF
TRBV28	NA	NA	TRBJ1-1	TGTGCCAGCAGTTTACCGGGGGAAGCTTTCTTT	CASSLPGEAFF
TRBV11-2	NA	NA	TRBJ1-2	TGTGCCAGCAGCTTAGCCCAGACAGCCGCCTATGGCTACACCTTC	CASSLAQTAAYGYTF
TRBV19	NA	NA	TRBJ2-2	TGTGCCAGTAAGCCTAACACCGGGGAGCTGTTTTTT	CASKPNTGELFF
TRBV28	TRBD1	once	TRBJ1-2	TGTGCCAGCACTTACCGGGACAGAATAGCTAACTATGGCTACACCTTC	CASTYRDRIANYGYTF
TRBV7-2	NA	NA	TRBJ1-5	TGTGCCAGCAGCTTGACTGTTTATGATCAGCCCCAGCATTTT	CASSLTVYDQPQHF
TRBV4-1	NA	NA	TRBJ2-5	TGCGCCAGCAGCCAAGATAGCTACGGAGAGACCCAGTACTTC	CASSQDSYGETQYF
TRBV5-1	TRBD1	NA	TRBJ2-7	TGCGCCAGCAGCGAAGGGACAGTATTCTACGAGCAGTACTTC	CASSEGTVFYEQYF
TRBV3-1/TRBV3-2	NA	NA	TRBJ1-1	TGTGCCAGCAGCCAGGGAGGTGAAGCTTTCTTT	CASSQGGEAFF
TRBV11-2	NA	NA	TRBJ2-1	TGTGCCAGCAGCTTAGAGGTTTTTGGGAGCAATGAGCAGTTCTTC	CASSLEVFGSNEQFF
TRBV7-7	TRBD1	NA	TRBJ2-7	TGTGCCAGCAGCAAGGGGACAGCCTACGAGCAGTACTTC	CASSKGTAYEQYF
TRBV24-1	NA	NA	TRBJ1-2	TGTGCCACCAGTGCCGGGGGAGGGAGCTATGGCTACACCTTC	CATSAGGGSYGYTF
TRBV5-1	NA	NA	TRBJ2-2	TGCGCCAGCAGCCTTGACAGAAACACCGGGGAGCTGTTTTTT	CASSLDRNTGELFF
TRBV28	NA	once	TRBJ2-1	TGTGCCAGCAGTTTCCTACTCTACAATGAGCAGTTCTTC	CASSFLLYNEQFF
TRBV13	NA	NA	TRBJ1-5	TGTGCCAGCAGCTTAGCAATCGGGGATCAGCCCCAGCATTTT	CASSLAIGDQPQHF
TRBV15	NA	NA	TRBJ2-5	TGTGCCACCAGCAGAGAGCGGGTAGGCCTGCAAGAGACCCAGTACTTC	CATSRERVGLQETQYF
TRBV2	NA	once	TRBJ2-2	TGTGCCAGCAGACTGGGACACGGGAACACCGGGGAGCTGTTTTTT	CASRLGHGNTGELFF
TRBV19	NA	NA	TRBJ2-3	TGTGCCAGTAGTACGACTCGTGCTAGCACAGATACGCAGTATTTT	CASSTTRASTDTQYF
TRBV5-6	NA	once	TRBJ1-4	TGTGCCAGCAGCTTGGCGGGTTCCGCAACTAATGAAAAACTGTTTTTT	CASSLAGSATNEKLFF
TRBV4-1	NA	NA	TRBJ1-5	TGCGCCAGCAGCCAAGACAGGGGCAATCAGCCCCAGCATTTT	CASSQDRGNQPQHF
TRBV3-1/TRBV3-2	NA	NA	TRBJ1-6	TGTGCCAGCAGCCAATGCACTAACGGTCAGGGGAGACGGGCGGGTTCACCCCTCCACTTT	CASSQCTNGQGRRAGSPLHF
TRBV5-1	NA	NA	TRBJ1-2	TGCGCCAGCAGCGAGGTCGGACAGTCCAACTATGGCTACACCTTC	CASSEVGQSNYGYTF
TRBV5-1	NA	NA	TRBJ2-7	TGCGCCAGCAGCTTGGGGACTCTAGCCTACGAGCAGTACTTC	CASSLGTLAYEQYF
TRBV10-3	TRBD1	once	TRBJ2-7	TGTGCCATCCGGGGACAGGGATACGAGCAGTACTTC	CAIRGQGYEQYF
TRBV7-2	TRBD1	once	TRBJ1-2	TGTGCCAGCAGAATGACAGGGGCTAACTATGGCTACACCTTC	CASRMTGANYGYTF